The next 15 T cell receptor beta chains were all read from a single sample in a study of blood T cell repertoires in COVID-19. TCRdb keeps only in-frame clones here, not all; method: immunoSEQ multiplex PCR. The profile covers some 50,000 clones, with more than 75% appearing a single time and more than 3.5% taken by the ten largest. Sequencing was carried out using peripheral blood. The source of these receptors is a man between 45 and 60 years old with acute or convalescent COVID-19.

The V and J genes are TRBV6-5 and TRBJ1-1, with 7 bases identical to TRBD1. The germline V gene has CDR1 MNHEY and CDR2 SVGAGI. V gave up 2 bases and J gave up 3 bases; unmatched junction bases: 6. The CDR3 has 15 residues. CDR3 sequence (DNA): TGTGCCAGCAGTTACACAGGGGTCGGGGACACTGAAGCTTTCTTT. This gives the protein CASSYTGVGDTEAFF.

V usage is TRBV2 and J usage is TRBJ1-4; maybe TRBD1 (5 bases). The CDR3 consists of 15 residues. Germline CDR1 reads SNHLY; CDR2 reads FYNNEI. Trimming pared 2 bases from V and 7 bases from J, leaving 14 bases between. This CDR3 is CASSEFRGAGEKLFF. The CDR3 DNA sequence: TGTGCCAGCAGTGAATTTAGGGGCGCCGGTGAAAAACTGTTTTTT.

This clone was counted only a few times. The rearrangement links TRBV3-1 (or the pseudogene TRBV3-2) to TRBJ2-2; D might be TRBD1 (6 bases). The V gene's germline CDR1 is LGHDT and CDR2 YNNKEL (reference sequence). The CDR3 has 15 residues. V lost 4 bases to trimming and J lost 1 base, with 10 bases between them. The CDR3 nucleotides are TGTGCCAGCAGCCTTACAGGGTTGAACACCGGGGAGCTGTTTTTT. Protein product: CASSLTGLNTGELFF.

The CDR3 loop is CATSRDFAGKYEKLFF. For the CDR3, the DNA is TGTGCCACCAGCAGAGATTTCGCAGGGAAGTACGAAAAACTGTTTTTT. This chain connects TRBV15 to TRBJ1-4, with D possibly matching TRBD1 (5 bases). The CDR3 sequence is 16 residues long. CDR1 and CDR2 (germline): LNHNV, YYDKDF (reference sequence). V lost 0 bases and J lost 8, with 16 bases in between.

The CDR3 nucleotides are TGTGCCAGCAGTTTCCTTCGACAGGGGACGCAGTATTTT. The encoded protein is CASSFLRQGTQYF. The rearrangement links TRBV2 to TRBJ2-3, with TRBD1 matching over 8 bases. CDR1 SNHLY and CDR2 FYNNEI come from the germline V gene. V gave up 5 bases and J gave up 9 bases; unmatched junction bases: 7. The CDR3 totals 13 residues.

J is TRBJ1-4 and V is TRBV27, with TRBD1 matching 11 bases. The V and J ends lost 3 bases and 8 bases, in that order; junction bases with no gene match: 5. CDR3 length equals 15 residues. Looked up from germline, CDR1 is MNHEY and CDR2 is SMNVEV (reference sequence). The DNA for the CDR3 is TGTGCCAGCAGTTTCCTGGGACAGGGGGACGAAAAACTGTTTTTT. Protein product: CASSFLGQGDEKLFF.

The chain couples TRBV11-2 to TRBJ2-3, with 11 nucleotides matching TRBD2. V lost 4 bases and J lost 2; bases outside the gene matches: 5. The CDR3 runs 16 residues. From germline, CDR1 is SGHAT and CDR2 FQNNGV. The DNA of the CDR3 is TGTGCCAGCAGCTCCTTAGCGGGAGGGTTCACAGATACGCAGTATTTT. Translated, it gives CASSSLAGGFTDTQYF.

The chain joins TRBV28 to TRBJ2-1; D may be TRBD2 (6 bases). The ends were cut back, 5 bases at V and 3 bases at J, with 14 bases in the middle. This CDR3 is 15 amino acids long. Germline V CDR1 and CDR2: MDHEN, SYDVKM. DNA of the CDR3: TGTGCCAGCAGTACTCCGGGACTTGTCTACAATGAGCAGTTCTTC. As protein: CASSTPGLVYNEQFF.

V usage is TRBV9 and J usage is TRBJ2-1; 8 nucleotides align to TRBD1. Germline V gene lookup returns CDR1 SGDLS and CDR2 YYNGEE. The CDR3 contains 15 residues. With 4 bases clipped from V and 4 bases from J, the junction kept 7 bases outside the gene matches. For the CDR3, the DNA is TGTGCCAGCAGCTGGACAGGGACGGCATACAATGAGCAGTTCTTC. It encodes CASSWTGTAYNEQFF. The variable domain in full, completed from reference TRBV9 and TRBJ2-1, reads DSGVTQTPKHLITATGQRVTLRCSPRSGDLSVYWYQQSLDQGLQFLIQYYNGEERAKGNILERFSAQQFPDLHSELNLSSLELGDSALYFCASSWTGTAYNEQFFGPGTRLTVL.

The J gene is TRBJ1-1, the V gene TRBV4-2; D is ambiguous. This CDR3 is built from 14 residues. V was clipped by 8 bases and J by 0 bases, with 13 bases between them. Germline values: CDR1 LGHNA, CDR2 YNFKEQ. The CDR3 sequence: CASGEGSLNTEAFF. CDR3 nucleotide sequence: TGTGCCAGCGGGGAGGGAAGTCTGAACACTGAAGCTTTCTTT.

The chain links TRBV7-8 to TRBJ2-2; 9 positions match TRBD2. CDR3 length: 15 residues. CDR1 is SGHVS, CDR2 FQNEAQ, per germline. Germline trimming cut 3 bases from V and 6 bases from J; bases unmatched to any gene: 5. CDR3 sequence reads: CASSFSSGIAGELFF. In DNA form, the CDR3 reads TGTGCCAGCAGCTTTTCTAGCGGGATAGCCGGGGAGCTGTTTTTT.

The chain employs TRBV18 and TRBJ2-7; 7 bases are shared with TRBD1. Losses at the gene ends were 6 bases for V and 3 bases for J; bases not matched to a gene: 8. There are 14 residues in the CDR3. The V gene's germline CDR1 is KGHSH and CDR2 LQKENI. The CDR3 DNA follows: TGTGCCAGCTCTCCGAACACAGGGGTCTACGAGCAGTACTTC. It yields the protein CASSPNTGVYEQYF.

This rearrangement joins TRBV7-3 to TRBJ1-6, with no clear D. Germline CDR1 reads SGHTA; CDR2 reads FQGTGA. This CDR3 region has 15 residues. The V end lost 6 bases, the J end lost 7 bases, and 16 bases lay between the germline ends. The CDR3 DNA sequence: TGTGCCAGCAGTCTGACCGGGATAGCGAATTCACCCCTCCACTTT. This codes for CASSLTGIANSPLHF.

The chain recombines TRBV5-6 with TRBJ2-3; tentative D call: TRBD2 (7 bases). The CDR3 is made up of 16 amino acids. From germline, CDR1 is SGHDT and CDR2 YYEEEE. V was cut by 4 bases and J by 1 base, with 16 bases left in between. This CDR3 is CASSIGGAGGTDTQYF. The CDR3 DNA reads TGTGCCAGCAGCATTGGGGGGGCGGGAGGCACAGATACGCAGTATTTT. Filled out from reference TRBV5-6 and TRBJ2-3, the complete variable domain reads DAGVTQSPTHLIKTRGQQVTLRCSPKSGHDTVSWYQQALGQGPQFIFQYYEEEERQRGNFPDRFSGHQFPNYSSELNVNALLLGDSALYLCASSIGGAGGTDTQYFGPGTRLTVL.

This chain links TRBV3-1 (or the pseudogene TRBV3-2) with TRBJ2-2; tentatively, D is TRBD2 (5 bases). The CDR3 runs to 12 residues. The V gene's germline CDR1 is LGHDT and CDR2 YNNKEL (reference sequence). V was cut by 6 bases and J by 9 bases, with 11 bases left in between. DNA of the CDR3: TGTGCCAGCAGGCGGACTGGAAGGGAGCTGTTTTTT. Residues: CASRRTGRELFF.